Sequencing of this T cell receptor (beta chain) was carried out in a study of shared clonotypes between healthy human individuals. This CDR3 has 13 amino acids. V dropped 4 bases and J dropped 5 bases, with 12 bases sitting between them. Germline V gives CDR1 SQVTM, CDR2 ANQGSEA. Sequencing was performed with immunoSEQ multiplex PCR; in TCRdb, only in-frame clones are kept and a portion is missing. The data contain about half a million clones, 79% of them singletons. J is TRBJ2-1 and V is TRBV29-1, with unresolved D. The sample comprised PBMCs. The source of this sequence is a woman between 40 and 55 years old in good health. Some clones in this sample may be carry-over from other donors' samples. CDR3 bases: TGCAGCGTTGTCCCCCAGGCCCACAATGAGCAGTTCTTC. Translating gives CSVVPQAHNEQFF.